A single sample is the source of the 21 T cell receptor beta chains below, sequenced in a study of T cells in Graves' hyperthyroidism and ophthalmopathy. The TCR beta CDR3 regions underwent amplification using RNA transcripts as the source. An initial round of RT-PCR targeting the TCR CDR3 relied on the HTBI primer set. TCRdb ran MiXCR on the multiplex PCR reads and lists one entry per CDR3 protein. The table has a few hundred thousand distinct CDR3 sequences, over 35% seen once. Sequencing input: peripheral blood or thyroid tissue (not recorded which). All receptors come from an adult woman with Graves' disease, either hyperthyroidism or ophthalmopathy (not recorded which).

This clonotype was seen repeatedly, ten times or more. Here the CDR3 DNA reads TGCAGTGCTAGAGATGGTGACCGTGAAGCTTTCTTT. Protein product: CSARDGDREAFF. V and J are TRBV20-1 and TRBJ1-1; D unresolved. CDR1 is DFQATT and CDR2 is SNEGSKA in the germline V gene (reference sequence). Trimming shortened V by 0 bases and J by 7 bases, and 9 bases separated the two germline ends. The CDR3 runs 12 residues.

Notes on this clonotype: This could be a read error, since a much larger clone is one nucleotide away. The chain recombines TRBV29-1 with TRBJ1-5; no firm D call. From germline, CDR1 is SQVTM and CDR2 ANQGSEA. The germline V and J ends were trimmed by 8 bases and 1 base, with 18 bases remaining between them. CDR3 length equals 15 residues. Here the CDR3 reads CSPQTAPESNQPQHF. CDR3 nucleotides: TGCAGCCCCCAGACGGCCCCCGAGAGCAATCAGCCCCAGCATTTT.

The chain couples TRBV12-3 or TRBV12-4 to TRBJ1-2; perhaps TRBD1 as D (5 bases). V lost 1 base and J lost 1, with 13 bases in between. The CDR3 spans 16 residues. The CDR3 reads CASSLGSDGGNYGYTF. Written as DNA, the CDR3 is TGTGCCAGCAGTTTAGGCTCGGATGGGGGTAACTATGGCTACACCTTC.

This clonotype was picked up a small number of times. The V call is TRBV19, the J call TRBJ1-1, with no clear D. Germline lookup yields CDR1 LNHDA and CDR2 SQIVND (reference sequence). The CDR3 has 11 amino acids. V lost 2 bases and J lost 7, with 5 bases in between. The CDR3 spells CASSITDEAFF. The DNA of the CDR3 is TGTGCCAGTAGTATAACGGATGAAGCTTTCTTT.

The table lists this clonotype with a count of one. Its ends do not fully match the called genes, so a read error is possible. The CDR3 is CAWSVLESMNTEAFF. Written as DNA, the CDR3 is TGTGCCTGGAGTGTACTTGAGAGCATGAACACTGAAGCTTTCTTT. The chain combines TRBV20-1 with TRBJ1-1, with D unresolved. This CDR3 contains 15 residues. Germline V lookup: CDR1 DFQATT, CDR2 SNEGSKA (reference sequence).

This chain joins TRBV5-5 and TRBJ2-7, with D hard to call. Trimming shortened V by 3 bases and J by 1 base, and 8 bases separated the two germline ends. Per germline, CDR1 SGHKS and CDR2 YYEKEE (reference sequence). This CDR3 spans 13 amino acids. CDR3 nucleotide sequence: TGTGCCAGCAGCTCTAGTCGATCCTACGAGCAGTACTTC. Its protein is CASSSSRSYEQYF.

This clonotype was seen at least ten times. The V and J genes are TRBV12-3 or TRBV12-4 and TRBJ2-6; 7 bases agree with TRBD2. The V gene end was trimmed by 5 bases and the J gene end by 0 bases; junction bases not matched to a gene: 13. The CDR3 runs 19 residues. CDR3 nucleotide sequence: TGTGCCAGCAGTCCCCGCCGGGGAGGGTGGTTCTCTGGGGCCAACGTCCTGACTTTC. Protein: CASSPRRGGWFSGANVLTF.

CDR3 sequence (DNA): TGTGCCAGCAGTCGTCAGGGCCGATACGAGCAGTACTTC. This translates into CASSRQGRYEQYF. This rearrangement joins TRBV9 to TRBJ2-7; D possibly corresponds to TRBD1 (5 bases). V was pared by 5 bases and J by 4 bases, with 13 bases between. Germline CDR1 SGDLS, CDR2 YYNGEE. The CDR3 spans 13 residues.

In this sample, this clonotype turned up many times. The rearrangement joins TRBV20-1 to TRBJ2-7; the match to TRBD2 covers 7 bases. This CDR3 spans 14 amino acids. Germline CDR1 DFQATT, CDR2 SNEGSKA (reference sequence). V shed 8 bases, J shed 3 bases, and the junction held 13 bases outside the gene matches. The CDR3 sequence is CSSQAGRVDYEQYF. CDR3 DNA: TGCAGTTCCCAGGCTGGGAGGGTAGACTACGAGCAGTACTTC.

This chain links TRBV11-1 with TRBJ1-4, with D hard to call. CDR1 SGHAT and CDR2 FQDESV come from the germline V gene (reference sequence). Between the trimmed V and J ends, which lost 6 bases and 7 bases, there was a span of 18 bases. CDR3 length equals 15 residues. The CDR3 DNA reads TGTGCCAGCAGTGCTCCCGGGAGGGATGGTGAAAAACTGTTTTTT. It is translated as CASSAPGRDGEKLFF.

This clonotype was seen only a few times. This CDR3 is CASSHPGLAEETQYF. CDR3 coding DNA: TGTGCCAGCAGCCACCCGGGACTAGCGGAGGAGACCCAGTACTTC. This sequence joins TRBV7-8 and TRBJ2-5; 11 positions agree with TRBD2. The J segment lost 5 bases and the V segment lost 5 bases, leaving 7 bases of the junction unmatched. The CDR3 has 15 amino acids. Germline V gene sequence: CDR1 SGHVS, CDR2 FQNEAQ. The variable domain in full, with the rest retrieved from reference TRBV7-8 and TRBJ2-5, is GAGVSQSPRYKVAKRGQDVALRCDPISGHVSLFWYQQALGQGPEFLTYFQNEAQLDKSGLPSDRFFAERPEGSVSTLKIQRTQQEDSAVYLCASSHPGLAEETQYFGPGTRLLVL.

Only a few counts were recorded for this clonotype. V and J are TRBV4-2 and TRBJ1-2; D is unresolved. V lost 0 bases and J lost 1, with 6 bases in between. Germline V CDR1 and CDR2: LGHNA, YNFKEQ. The CDR3 is 14 residues long. Here the CDR3 DNA reads TGTGCCAGCAGCCAAGACCTCTTTAACTATGGCTACACCTTC. Its translation is CASSQDLFNYGYTF.

The rearrangement joins TRBV29-1 to TRBJ2-5; TRBD1 matches at 7 bases. In germline, CDR1 is SQVTM, CDR2 ANQGSEA. The CDR3 consists of 14 residues. J was trimmed by 5 bases and V by 2 bases; bases with no gene match: 8. The CDR3 loop is CSVETPTGLETQYF. Here the CDR3 DNA reads TGCAGCGTTGAAACCCCGACAGGGTTGGAGACCCAGTACTTC.

Ten or more counts support this clonotype. V usage is TRBV11-2 and J usage is TRBJ2-5; D is unresolved. The CDR3 is made up of 13 amino acids. Trimming removed 3 bases from V and 4 bases from J, with 9 bases in between. Germline CDR1 is SGHAT and CDR2 is FQNNGV. The CDR3 DNA reads TGTGCCAGCAGCTTGAGTTTTTCAGAGACCCAGTACTTC. This translates into CASSLSFSETQYF. The entire variable domain, with the rest obtained from reference TRBV11-2 and TRBJ2-5, is as follows: EAGVAQSPRYKIIEKRQSVAFWCNPISGHATLYWYQQILGQGPKLLIQFQNNGVVDDSQLPKDRFSAERLKGVDSTLKIQPAKLEDSAVYLCASSLSFSETQYFGPGTRLLVL.

The gene calls are TRBV11-2 and TRBJ2-7, with D perhaps being TRBD1 or TRBD2 (5 bases each). Germline V lookup: CDR1 SGHAT, CDR2 FQNNGV. The CDR3 is made up of 13 amino acids. Trimming shortened V by 6 bases and J by 6 bases, and 15 bases separated the two germline ends. The chain's CDR3 is CASRGVIDSEQYF. CDR3 DNA sequence: TGTGCCAGCAGGGGAGTAATAGACAGCGAGCAGTACTTC.

The V call is TRBV3-1, the J call TRBJ1-1, with a tentative D call TRBD1 (5 bases). The CDR3 is made up of 13 amino acids. V was clipped by 2 bases and J by 3 bases, with 7 bases between them. In germline, CDR1 is LGHDT, CDR2 YNNKEL (reference sequence). CDR3 protein: CASSQLGHTEAFF. DNA for the CDR3: TGTGCCAGCAGCCAACTGGGGCACACTGAAGCTTTCTTT.

The chain couples TRBV10-3 to TRBJ2-7; the D call may be TRBD1 or TRBD2 (5 bases each). CDR1 and CDR2 (germline): ENHRY, SYGVKD. There are 13 residues in the CDR3. V lost 5 bases, J lost 1 base, and 9 bases lay in between. The CDR3 coding sequence is TGTGCCATCAGTCCCGGGACGTCCTACGAGCAGTACTTC. It specifies CAISPGTSYEQYF.

The gene calls are TRBV10-3 and TRBJ1-1; D gene uncertain. Per germline, CDR1 ENHRY and CDR2 SYGVKD. V lost 7 bases and J lost 5, with 17 bases in between. The CDR3 is made up of 14 amino acids. The DNA of the CDR3 is TGTGCCATCAAAGCCTCCGTAGTGAGAACTGAAGCTTTCTTT. Translating it yields CAIKASVVRTEAFF.

In this sample, this clonotype turned up many times. V usage is TRBV7-2 and J usage is TRBJ2-7; the match to TRBD2 covers 12 bases. Looked up from germline, CDR1 is SGHTA and CDR2 is FQGNSA. Trimming removed 5 bases from V and 1 base from J; junction bases left unmatched: 6. The CDR3 totals 16 residues. The CDR3 region is CASSPPGLAGSYEQYF. The CDR3 nucleotides are TGTGCCAGCAGCCCCCCCGGACTAGCGGGATCCTACGAGCAGTACTTC.

In this sample, this clonotype turned up once. CDR3 sequence: CASSPFLAGSDTQYF. CDR3 sequence (DNA): TGTGCCAGCAGCCCCTTTTTGGCAGGGTCGGATACGCAGTATTTT. V usage is TRBV7-9 and J usage is TRBJ2-3, with D perhaps matching TRBD1 (5 bases). CDR3 size: 15 residues. V dropped 5 bases and J dropped 6 bases, with 18 bases sitting between them. Germline V CDR1 and CDR2: SEHNR, FQNEAQ (reference sequence).

The gene calls are TRBV12-3 or TRBV12-4 and TRBJ2-2; 8 bases are a match to TRBD1. The CDR3 is 13 residues long. V gave up 8 bases and J gave up 6 bases; unmatched junction bases: 5. The CDR3 reads CASRDRPAGELFF. In DNA form, the CDR3 reads TGTGCCAGCCGGGACAGGCCCGCCGGGGAGCTGTTTTTT.